The TCR beta chain under discussion was sequenced for a study of T cell repertoires in cytomegalovirus infection. Study in general: The public TCR beta signatures pointed to both CMV infection and matching HLA type.

TCRdb called the reads again in MiXCR, with one record for every CDR3 protein. Here the sample spans 310,000 or so distinct CDR3 sequences, roughly 25% being singletons. This CDR3 is 13 amino acids long. V was clipped by 4 bases and J by 3 bases, with 8 bases between them. In germline, CDR1 is SGHTA, CDR2 FQGNSA. Study results and caveats: Ex vivo, HLA-C-restricted CMV-specific TCR beta clonotypes prevailed over the rest of the response. Summed public TCR beta family frequency identified CMV carriers bearing the relevant HLA.

Worth noting for this clonotype: Its target is not known.

The receptor's source is a human donor in good health (CMV status not recorded). Some clones in this sample may be carry-over from other donors' samples. V and J are TRBV7-2 and TRBJ2-3; D ambiguous. The material sequenced was PBMCs. The CDR3 sequence is CASSYRATDTQYF. In DNA, the CDR3 is TGTGCCAGCAGCTATAGGGCTACAGATACGCAGTATTTT.